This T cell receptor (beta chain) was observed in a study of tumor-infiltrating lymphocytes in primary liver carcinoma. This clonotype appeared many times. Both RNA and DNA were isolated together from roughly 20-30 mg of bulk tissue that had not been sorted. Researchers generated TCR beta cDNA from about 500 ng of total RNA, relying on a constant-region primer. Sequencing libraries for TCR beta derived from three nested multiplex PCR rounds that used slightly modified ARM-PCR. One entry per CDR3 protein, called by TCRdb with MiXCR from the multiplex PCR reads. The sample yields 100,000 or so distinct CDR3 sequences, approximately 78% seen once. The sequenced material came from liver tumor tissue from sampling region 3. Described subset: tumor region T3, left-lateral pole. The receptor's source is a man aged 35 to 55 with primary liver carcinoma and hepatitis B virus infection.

The CDR3 DNA is TGTGCCACCAGTGTTGGGCAGGACTATGGCTACACCTTC. It is translated as CATSVGQDYGYTF. The V and J genes are TRBV24-1 and TRBJ1-2; D is ambiguous. Trimming stripped 5 bases from V and 3 bases from J, with 9 bases between. The CDR3 has 13 residues. CDR1 KGHDR and CDR2 SFDVKD come from the germline V gene.